This T cell receptor (beta chain) was found in a study of lymphopenia after photon versus proton radiotherapy. Findings and limits, study-wide: Authors raise, but do not show, better survival with proton therapy. After lymphocyte nadir, photon-treated repertoires showed oligoclonal expansion, especially CD8+ Temra. A bigger post-nadir fall in TCR diversity correlated inversely with survival time in deceased patients. Proton therapy kept repertoires fairly stable, unlike photons, which gained effector/memory cells.

Germline V gene data show CDR1 as KGHSH and CDR2 as LQKENI. V was pared by 6 bases and J by 2 bases, with 11 bases between. This CDR3 contains 14 residues. Some clones are missing from TCRdb's copy, which holds only in-frame ones; the method was immunoSEQ multiplex PCR. The data show 37,000 or so clones, 70% to 90% seen once. Regarding this clone: Its target is unknown.

The sequences come from peripheral blood, collected from a patient treated with photon-based radiotherapy. This chain connects TRBV18 to TRBJ2-1; D is ambiguous. The TCR comes from a middle-aged man with gastric cancer. This chain's CDR3 is CASSRALAYNEQFF. In nucleotides, the CDR3 is TGTGCCAGCTCTCGCGCCCTAGCCTACAATGAGCAGTTCTTC.